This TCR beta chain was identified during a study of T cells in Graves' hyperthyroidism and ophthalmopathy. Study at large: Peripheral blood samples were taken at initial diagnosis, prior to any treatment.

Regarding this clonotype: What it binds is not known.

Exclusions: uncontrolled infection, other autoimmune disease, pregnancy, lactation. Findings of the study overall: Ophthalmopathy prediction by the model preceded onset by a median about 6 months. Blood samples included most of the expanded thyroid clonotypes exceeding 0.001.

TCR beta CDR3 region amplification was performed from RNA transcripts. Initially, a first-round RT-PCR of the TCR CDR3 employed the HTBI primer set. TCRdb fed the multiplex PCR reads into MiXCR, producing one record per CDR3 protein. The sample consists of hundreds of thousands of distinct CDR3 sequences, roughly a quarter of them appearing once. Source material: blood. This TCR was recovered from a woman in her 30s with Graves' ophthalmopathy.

The CDR3 is CASTKPGQMNTEAFF. The CDR3 DNA is TGTGCCAGCACTAAACCGGGACAGATGAACACTGAAGCTTTCTTT. The chain combines TRBV6-1 with TRBJ1-1; 7 nucleotides agree with TRBD1. The junction had 8 bases not matched to a gene; V was cut back by 7 bases and J by 0 bases. Germline V gene data show CDR1 as MNHNS and CDR2 as SASEGT. The CDR3 totals 15 residues.